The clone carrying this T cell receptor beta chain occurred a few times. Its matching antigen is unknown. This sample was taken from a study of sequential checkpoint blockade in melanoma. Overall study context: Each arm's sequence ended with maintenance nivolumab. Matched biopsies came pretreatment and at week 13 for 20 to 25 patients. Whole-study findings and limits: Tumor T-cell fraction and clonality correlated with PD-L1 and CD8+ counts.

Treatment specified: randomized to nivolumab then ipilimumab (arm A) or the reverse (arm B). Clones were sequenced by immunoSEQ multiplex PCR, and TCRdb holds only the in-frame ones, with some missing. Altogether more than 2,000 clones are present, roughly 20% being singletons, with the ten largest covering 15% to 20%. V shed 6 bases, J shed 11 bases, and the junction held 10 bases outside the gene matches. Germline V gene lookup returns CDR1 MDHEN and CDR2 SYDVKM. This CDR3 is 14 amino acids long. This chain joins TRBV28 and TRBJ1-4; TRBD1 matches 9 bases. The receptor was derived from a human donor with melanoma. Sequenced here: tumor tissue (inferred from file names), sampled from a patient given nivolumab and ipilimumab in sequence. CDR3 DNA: TGTGCCAGCAGACTAGGACAGGGGAGCTGGAAACTGTTTTTT. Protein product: CASRLGQGSWKLFF.